This record looks at one T cell receptor beta chain sequence and its context. This clonotype was observed a handful of times. It lacks a known antigen. One base away there is no much larger clone; base qualities are not given. The 35 to 40 donors, aged about 6 to 95 years, were systemically healthy Caucasian individuals from Russia. About 9.8 milliliters of peripheral blood were drawn from each donor into EDTA-treated Vacutainer tubes. PBMCs were isolated by Ficoll-Paque density-gradient centrifugation, with at least 7 million obtained per sample. Total RNA was extracted from PBMCs with Trizol reagent, with at least 5 micrograms obtained per sample. The percentages of naive CD45RAhigh/CD27high T cells were determined by flow cytometry on a PBMC aliquot from every donor. This entry belongs to a study of blood T cells in healthy people across ages (dated by TCRdb to 2015 to 2017). Regarding the research as a whole: In model experiments, template switching captured about one uniquely barcoded TCR beta cDNA molecule for every two T cells. Four age groups were formed from the donors: young (average about 16 years), middle-aged (approximately 40), aged (62) and long-lived (about 75). Age-related changes in TCR beta repertoire diversity were measured in the study by deep sequencing normalized with unique cDNA molecular identifiers. Two additional independent replicas of 1 million unique cDNA reads from the same blood draw were analyzed for two donors (one aged 18 to 30 and one aged 80 or older). Donors of different ages were randomly distributed across sequencing lanes to avoid experimental bias.

Receptors were amplified or captured by 5' RACE. This sample was sequenced with an Illumina HiSeq 2500. A second PCR of about 6 to 11 cycles was run with a J-beta primer mix and a sample-barcoded 5' primer. A unique molecular identifier was introduced onto each TCR beta cDNA molecule by a template-switch 5' adaptor carrying 12 random nucleotides. At least 2.5 million CDR3-containing paired-end reads were obtained from each sample. First-strand cDNA was synthesized from all RNA with the Mint cDNA synthesis kit, primed by a TRBC-specific oligonucleotide. After uracil-DNA glycosylase treatment, a first 18-cycle PCR used universal primers M1SS and BC2_uni_R on all cDNA. In the paper's pipeline: For normalization, 1 million high-quality reads, each with a distinct molecular identifier, were randomly selected from each sample. Reads with shared molecular identifiers were discarded instead of being binned into consensus sequences. MiTCR, with a Q25 quality threshold and the strictest error-elimination algorithm, was used for CDR3 identification, clonotype clustering and error correction. A nonparametric unseen species model with Euler transformation was used to estimate lower-bound total TCR beta diversity. Starting from the raw public reads, TCRdb applied fastp trimming at Q25, assembled clones with MiXCR and retained in-frame beta chains. Each CDR3 protein gets just one entry, which takes the most common genes and DNA from the rows behind it. The V and J calls, along with clone size, are taken from TCRdb and not from the paper's own processing. Within this sample are some 800,000 distinct CDR3 sequences, with around 43% of them counted one time only. Around 21% of the sample rests with the top ten.

On the study overall, not on this receptor specifically: Estimates of total diversity from one million sequenced T cells were regarded as lower bounds and underestimates. Bulk unsorted PBMC profiling prevented conclusive comparison of naive and antigen-experienced compartments. Compared with the aged group, the long-lived group had more naive CD4+ T cells, fewer expanded clones and increased TCR diversity, a pattern suggesting age selection. The CMV infection status of donors was not known, potentially confounding age-related changes in expanded clonotypes. As age increased, observed TCR beta diversity per million T cells dropped in a roughly linear way, and a significant reduction was already evident by age 40. A strong correlation was found between observed TCR beta diversity and the percentage of naive T cells measured by flow cytometry.

In the germline V gene, CDR1 corresponds to MDHEN and CDR2 to SYDVKM. There are 12 amino acids in the CDR3, from cysteine to phenylalanine inclusive. The entry retains the CDR3 DNA only, 36 bases that are in frame from base 1. V loses 8 bases of germline sequence and J loses 6 bases, and the interval between the two ends is 12 bases. Input material: blood. Recombination linked TRBV28 to TRBJ2-3, with no reliable assignment of the D segment. This TCR derives from a man aged 60-69 years in good health. CDR3 reads: CASRSLLDTQYF. The nucleotide sequence is given as TGTGCCAGCCGCTCTTTATTGGATACGCAGTATTTT.